Each of the 28 T cell receptor beta chains below was sequenced from the same sample in a study of regulatory T cells in long-lasting Graves disease (dated by TCRdb to the early 2020s). The time point label, read with the paper, signifies: persistent/refractory GD, antithyroid drugs over 5 years with positive TRAb. For both TCR sequencing and RNA sequencing, RNA was extracted from PBMCs in TRIzol. Libraries were constructed by multiplex PCR. Sequencing took place on an Illumina HiSeq 4000. To build TCR beta libraries, CDR3 regions were amplified by Arm-PCR using iRepertoire HTBI primers. TCRdb trimmed the raw reads at Q25, called clones with MiXCR and kept productive beta chains. Rows matching on CDR3 protein sequence are summarized as one entry with the most common DNA and genes. The sample profile shows about 470,000 distinct CDR3 sequences; 20% to 25% of them were found once. The ten largest clones take up 7.1% of the sample.

The material sequenced was peripheral blood mononuclear cells (PBMCs), taken when the disease was refractory, from a patient treated with antithyroid drugs. The receptors were gathered from a female donor with Graves disease.

This clonotype was seen more than once but under ten times. The chain carries TRBV20-1 and TRBJ1-1; possible D gene TRBD1, 6 bases. The germline gives CDR1 DFQATT, CDR2 SNEGSKA (reference sequence). The CDR3 length is 13 residues. V lost 6 bases to trimming and J lost 0 bases, with 11 bases between them. The CDR3 protein is CSATGLMNTEAFF. As DNA, the CDR3 is TGCAGTGCGACAGGTTTGATGAACACTGAAGCTTTCTTT.

This clonotype came up many times. The chain is built from TRBV28 and TRBJ2-6; D is ambiguous. CDR1 is MDHEN and CDR2 is SYDVKM in the germline V gene. V was cut by 3 bases and J by 1 base, with 7 bases left in between. CDR3 size: 15 residues. The CDR3 is CASSLVVSGANVLTF. CDR3 nucleotides: TGTGCCAGCAGTTTGGTAGTATCTGGGGCCAACGTCCTGACTTTC.

The J gene is TRBJ1-3, the V gene TRBV27; D remains unclear. There are 12 residues in the CDR3. Deletions cut 7 bases from V and 2 bases from J, with 6 bases between. Germline V gene sequence: CDR1 MNHEY, CDR2 SMNVEV (reference sequence). CDR3 sequence: CASISPGNTIYF. In DNA form, the CDR3 reads TGTGCCAGCATTTCCCCTGGAAACACCATATATTTT.

This clonotype has just a few counts. The chain is built from TRBV19 and TRBJ1-5; no reliable D call. This CDR3 has 13 residues. Germline-derived CDR1 and CDR2 are LNHDA and SQIVND (reference sequence). Trimming pared 1 base from V and 6 bases from J, leaving 7 bases between. CDR3 nucleotides: TGTGCCAGTAGTATAGGGGGTATTCAGCCCCAGCATTTT. Its protein product is CASSIGGIQPQHF.

This clonotype occurred once. This chain joins TRBV5-4 and TRBJ2-6, with TRBD1 as a possible D gene (6 bases). V was clipped by 2 bases and J by 0 bases, with 9 bases between them. In germline, CDR1 is SGHNT, CDR2 YYREEE (reference sequence). CDR3 length: 16 residues. In DNA form, the CDR3 reads TGTGCCAGCAGCTTCCGGACAGCCTCTGGGGCCAACGTCCTGACTTTC. It codes for CASSFRTASGANVLTF. Drawing the rest from reference TRBV5-4 and TRBJ2-6, the complete variable domain is ETGVTQSPTHLIKTRGQQVTLRCSSQSGHNTVSWYQQALGQGPQFIFQYYREEENGRGNFPPRFSGLQFPNYSSELNVNALELDDSALYLCASSFRTASGANVLTFGAGSRLTVL.

This clonotype was found a few times. This rearrangement joins TRBV5-1 to TRBJ2-5, with a possible D match to TRBD1 (5 bases). The CDR3 spans 14 residues. Per the germline V gene, CDR1 is SGHRS and CDR2 is YFSETQ. V dropped 3 bases and J dropped 2 bases, with 11 bases sitting between them. CDR3 DNA: TGCGCCAGCAGCTCAGACAGAGCGCAAGAGACCCAGTACTTC. It codes for CASSSDRAQETQYF.

The sample holds many counts of this clonotype. The genes are TRBV29-1 and TRBJ1-2; D perhaps matches TRBD1 (6 bases). The V gene lost 4 bases and the J gene lost 4 bases, with 10 bases spanning the gap. Germline V gene sequence: CDR1 SQVTM, CDR2 ANQGSEA. There are 12 residues in the CDR3. The CDR3 sequence is CSVGEGGYGYTF. The CDR3 region has the DNA TGCAGCGTTGGTGAGGGGGGCTATGGCTACACCTTC.

In its sample, this clonotype was seen a few times. The chain couples TRBV19 to TRBJ1-5, with TRBD1 as a possible D gene (6 bases). Germline V CDR1 and CDR2: LNHDA, SQIVND (reference sequence). The CDR3 is made up of 14 amino acids. V lost 4 bases to trimming and J lost 9 bases, with 16 bases between them. Here the CDR3 DNA reads TGTGCCAGTAGTACTCGACAGGAGCAAGGGCCCCAGCATTTT. Its protein product is CASSTRQEQGPQHF.

J is TRBJ1-5 and V is TRBV7-9; D remains ambiguous. Germline V lookup: CDR1 SEHNR, CDR2 FQNEAQ (reference sequence). The CDR3 has 12 amino acids. Trimming shortened V by 6 bases and J by 6 bases, and 9 bases separated the two germline ends. The CDR3 DNA is TGTGCCAGCAGTTTTATGACTCAGCCCCAGCATTTT. Translated, it gives CASSFMTQPQHF.

This clonotype showed up many times. The gene calls are TRBV4-1 and TRBJ2-7; 7 bases fit TRBD2. This CDR3 has 14 residues. V gave up 1 base and J gave up 4 bases; unmatched junction bases: 4. CDR1 MGHRA and CDR2 YSYEKL come from the germline V gene. Here the CDR3 reads CASSQGGGAYEQYF. The CDR3 bases are TGCGCCAGCAGCCAAGGCGGGGGAGCGTACGAGCAGTACTTC.

The rearrangement uses TRBV28 and TRBJ2-1; 7 bases align to TRBD2. Germline V gene lookup returns CDR1 MDHEN and CDR2 SYDVKM. This CDR3 contains 13 residues. V lost 2 bases, J lost 9 bases, and 4 bases stayed unmatched. CDR3 sequence reads: CASSLEGGSEQFF. CDR3 nucleotide sequence: TGTGCCAGCAGTTTAGAGGGAGGGAGTGAGCAGTTCTTC.

CDR3 in amino acids: CASSLGRTSGIYEQYF. The CDR3, as DNA: TGTGCCAGCAGCTTAGGGAGGACTAGCGGGATTTACGAGCAGTACTTC. The gene calls are TRBV11-2 and TRBJ2-7, with TRBD2 matching 12 bases. The CDR3 covers 16 residues. Unmatched junction bases numbered 5, after V lost 1 base and J lost 4 bases. The germline gives CDR1 SGHAT, CDR2 FQNNGV.

The chain uses TRBV11-2 and TRBJ1-2; 7 bases map to TRBD1. Germline CDR1 reads SGHAT; CDR2 reads FQNNGV. This CDR3 is 13 amino acids long. V lost 5 bases to trimming and J lost 7 bases; unmatched junction nucleotides: 7. CDR3 DNA sequence: TGTGCCAGCAGCCCGATCCGGGACAGTGGCTACACCTTC. Amino acid sequence: CASSPIRDSGYTF.

The chain employs TRBV6-5 and TRBJ1-5; 7 bases agree with TRBD1. The CDR3 has 14 residues. Germline values: CDR1 MNHEY, CDR2 SVGAGI. J gave up 9 bases and V 0 bases, and 5 bases lay outside the gene matches. CDR3 DNA sequence: TGTGCCAGCAGTTACTCGAGTAGGGGGCCGCCCCAGCATTTT. As protein: CASSYSSRGPPQHF.

Note on this clonotype: Without the conserved terminal phenylalanine or tryptophan, this CDR3 likely stems from a read error. V is TRBV28 and J is TRBJ1-1, with D hard to call. Germline CDR1 and CDR2: MDHEN and SYDVKM. This CDR3 region has 12 residues. Deletions cut 2 bases from V and 5 bases from J, with 6 bases between. CDR3 coding DNA: TGTGCCAGCAGTTTACAAGATACTGAAGCTTTCCTT. Translated: CASSLQDTEAFL.

The gene calls are TRBV5-1 and TRBJ2-7; possibly TRBD1 for D (6 bases). With 4 bases removed from V and 3 bases from J, the gap between germline ends came to 14 bases. This CDR3 comprises 14 residues. Germline CDR1 SGHRS, CDR2 YFSETQ. CDR3: CASSLQGPVYEQYF. The CDR3 nucleotides read TGCGCCAGCAGCCTACAGGGACCCGTCTACGAGCAGTACTTC.

The chain carries TRBV7-2 and TRBJ1-1; D unclear. Germline V gives CDR1 SGHTA, CDR2 FQGNSA. Trimming left V 5 bases short and J 4 bases short, with 8 bases between. The CDR3 is 12 residues long. Here the CDR3 reads CASSLHPTEAFF. The CDR3 nucleotides are TGTGCCAGCAGCCTCCATCCCACTGAAGCTTTCTTT. The full variable domain, its missing parts supplied by reference TRBV7-2 and TRBJ1-1, is GAGVSQSPSNKVTEKGKDVELRCDPISGHTALYWYRQSLGQGLEFLIYFQGNSAPDKSGLPSDRFSAERTGGSVSTLTIQRTQQEDSAVYLCASSLHPTEAFFGQGTRLTVV.

This clonotype was counted ten times or more. The J gene is TRBJ1-5, the V gene TRBV12-3 or TRBV12-4; 7 nucleotides match TRBD1. Germline trimming cut 5 bases from V and 4 bases from J; bases unmatched to any gene: 5. The CDR3 sequence is 14 residues long. The CDR3 DNA follows: TGTGCCAGCAGTCTAGGGACAGCAAATCAGCCCCAGCATTTT. This gives the protein CASSLGTANQPQHF.

This clonotype was seen at least ten times. V and J are TRBV6-9 and TRBJ2-5; 8 bases fit TRBD1. V shed 4 bases, J shed 3 bases, and the junction held 4 bases outside the gene matches. The CDR3 is made up of 14 amino acids. Germline V gene data show CDR1 as MNHGY and CDR2 as SVAAGI. CDR3 amino acids: CASSLIQGEETQYF. The CDR3 DNA reads TGTGCCAGCAGTTTGATACAGGGGGAAGAGACCCAGTACTTC.

Ten or more counts support this clonotype. The chain recombines TRBV19 with TRBJ1-1; D perhaps matches TRBD1 (6 bases). Trimming removed 2 bases from V and 1 base from J, with 8 bases in between. The CDR3 is 14 residues long. Germline V lookup: CDR1 LNHDA, CDR2 SQIVND (reference sequence). The CDR3 DNA sequence: TGTGCCAGTAGTATACAGGGGACGAACACTGAAGCTTTCTTT. It specifies CASSIQGTNTEAFF. The entire variable domain, with the rest obtained from reference TRBV19 and TRBJ1-1, is as follows: DGGITQSPKYLFRKEGQNVTLSCEQNLNHDAMYWYRQDPGQGLRLIYYSQIVNDFQKGDIAEGYSVSREKKESFPLTVTSAQKNPTAFYLCASSIQGTNTEAFFGQGTRLTVV.

This clonotype has just a few counts. This chain connects TRBV10-3 to TRBJ2-7; 7 nucleotides align to TRBD1. This CDR3 has 15 residues. Germline CDR1 is ENHRY and CDR2 is SYGVKD. The V gene end was trimmed by 0 bases and the J gene end by 4 bases; junction bases not matched to a gene: 6. CDR3 region: CAISESGTDFYEQYF. The DNA for the CDR3 is TGTGCCATCAGTGAGTCCGGGACAGATTTTTACGAGCAGTACTTC.

This clonotype was seen many times. The rearrangement links TRBV6-1 to TRBJ1-4; D is possibly TRBD1 (6 bases). The CDR3 sequence is 16 residues long. CDR1 is MNHNS, CDR2 SASEGT, per germline. Trimming took 8 bases from V and 4 from J, leaving 20 bases between them. In DNA, the CDR3 is TGTGCCAGCCAGGGGCGGGAGACGGCTGATAATGAAAAACTGTTTTTT. This encodes CASQGRETADNEKLFF.

In regard to this clonotype: Because it lacks the conserved phenylalanine or tryptophan at the end, this CDR3 is likely a read error. The J gene is TRBJ1-1, the V gene TRBV29-1; TRBD1 agrees at 10 bases. V was pared by 7 bases and J by 7 bases, with 6 bases of the junction left unmatched. Germline CDR1 and CDR2: SQVTM and ANQGSEA. This CDR3 has 12 amino acids. DNA of the CDR3: TGCAGCGCCCGACAGGGGGCCGTTGAAGCTTTCCTT. Translating it yields CSARQGAVEAFL.

The CDR3 region is CASGGQGNNEQFF. The CDR3 DNA follows: TGTGCCAGTGGCGGGCAGGGGAACAATGAGCAGTTCTTC. This chain links TRBV2 with TRBJ2-1, with D perhaps matching TRBD1 (6 bases). This CDR3 contains 13 residues. CDR1 SNHLY and CDR2 FYNNEI come from the germline V gene. Trimming cost V 9 bases and J 5 bases, with 14 bases left between them.

This clonotype was counted at least ten times. The rearrangement joins TRBV12-3 or TRBV12-4 to TRBJ1-3, with D possibly TRBD1 on 5 matching bases. This CDR3 spans 14 amino acids. Trimming shortened V by 8 bases and J by 3 bases, and 14 bases separated the two germline ends. Here the CDR3 DNA reads TGTGCCAGCGCGGCTGGGGCCCTTGGAAACACCATATATTTT. It translates to CASAAGALGNTIYF.

The sample holds many counts of this clonotype. The CDR3 DNA follows: TGTGCCAGCAGTTATCGGGGGACAGACTACGAGCAGTACTTC. As protein: CASSYRGTDYEQYF. V gene TRBV28 combines with J gene TRBJ2-7, with TRBD1 as a possible D gene (7 bases). The CDR3 is made up of 14 amino acids. V lost 4 bases, J lost 3 bases, and 13 bases lay in between. Germline CDR1 reads MDHEN; CDR2 reads SYDVKM.

This clonotype was detected a few times. V is TRBV20-1 and J is TRBJ2-5; 10 bases fit TRBD1. Trimming cost V 0 bases and J 9 bases; bases outside gene matches: 7. The CDR3 is 14 amino acids. The germline V gene encodes CDR1 DFQATT and CDR2 SNEGSKA (reference sequence). CDR3 residues: CSARDLGQGEAQYF. CDR3 in DNA: TGCAGTGCTAGAGATCTTGGACAGGGGGAGGCCCAGTACTTC.

There are many counts of this clonotype. V is TRBV2 and J is TRBJ1-6; no clear D. Trimming cost V 0 bases and J 2 bases, with 8 bases left between them. CDR1 is SNHLY, CDR2 FYNNEI, per germline. CDR3 length equals 16 residues. CDR3 bases: TGTGCCAGCAGTGAAGCGCTTCGGGCCTATAATTCACCCCTCCACTTT. Protein: CASSEALRAYNSPLHF.